One sample yielded the 6 T cell receptor beta chains listed below, sequenced in a study of metastatic and nonmetastatic thyroid tumors. Thyroid surgery was preceded by no treatment in any patient. TCRdb reprocessed the PCR reads via MiXCR. Of tens of thousands of clones listed, approximately 19% are singletons. Sequencing input: blood. The receptors come from a male donor with papillary thyroid cancer or a benign thyroid nodule (not recorded which). Some clones in this sample may be carry-over from other donors' samples.

In its sample, this clone was seen many times. The chain is built from TRBV2 and TRBJ1-5, with TRBD1 matching 9 bases. V was clipped by 7 bases and J by 5 bases; unmatched bases: 6. CDR1 is SNHLY, CDR2 FYNNEI, per germline. The CDR3 extends over 14 amino acids. The CDR3 DNA follows: TGTGCCAGCATGGGACAGGGCGTAGATCAGCCCCAGCATTTT. This codes for CASMGQGVDQPQHF.

In this sample, this clone turned up a few times. The chain carries TRBV6-1 and TRBJ2-3; unclear D gene. V lost 3 bases and J lost 9, with 10 bases in between. CDR1 is MNHNS and CDR2 is SASEGT in the germline V gene. The length of the CDR3 is 12 residues. CDR3 sequence: CASSESLGTQYF. The CDR3 nucleotides read TGTGCCAGCAGTGAGAGTTTAGGGACGCAGTATTTT.

This clone has only a few counts. V usage is TRBV12-3 or TRBV12-4 and J usage is TRBJ2-3, with 10 positions matching TRBD1. The CDR3 is 15 amino acids. The V gene end was trimmed by 4 bases and the J gene end by 0 bases; junction bases not matched to a gene: 1. CDR3 sequence reads: CASSWTGGSTDTQYF. The CDR3 coding sequence is TGTGCCAGCAGTTGGACAGGGGGGAGCACAGATACGCAGTATTTT.

This clone has ten or more counts. The chain links TRBV5-6 to TRBJ2-7; D uncertain. V dropped 0 bases and J dropped 0 bases, with 7 bases sitting between them. CDR1 is SGHDT, CDR2 YYEEEE, per germline. This CDR3 contains 14 residues. CDR3 DNA: TGTGCCAGCAGCTTGGGGACCACCTCCTACGAGCAGTACTTC. Its protein product is CASSLGTTSYEQYF. The whole variable domain, remainder taken from reference TRBV5-6 and TRBJ2-7, is DAGVTQSPTHLIKTRGQQVTLRCSPKSGHDTVSWYQQALGQGPQFIFQYYEEEERQRGNFPDRFSGHQFPNYSSELNVNALLLGDSALYLCASSLGTTSYEQYFGPGTRLTVT.

There are many counts of this clone. The chain is built from TRBV19 and TRBJ2-5; perhaps TRBD1 as D (5 bases). This CDR3 has 17 amino acids. Between the trimmed V and J ends, which lost 4 bases and 5 bases, there was a span of 23 bases. CDR1 is LNHDA and CDR2 is SQIVND in the germline V gene (reference sequence). Written as DNA, the CDR3 is TGTGCCAGTAGTAAACAGGACCGTATATTTTTTTGGGAGACCCAGTACTTC. It translates to CASSKQDRIFFWETQYF.

In its sample, this clone is medium-sized. This chain connects TRBV2 to TRBJ2-7; 10 nucleotides align to TRBD2. J was trimmed by 2 bases and V by 8 bases; bases with no gene match: 6. Germline lookup yields CDR1 SNHLY and CDR2 FYNNEI. The CDR3 is made up of 14 amino acids. For the CDR3, the DNA is TGTGCCAGCGCAGGACTAGCGGCTCCCTACGAGCAGTACTTC. Translating it yields CASAGLAAPYEQYF.